One and the same sample provided the 31 T cell receptor beta chains below, sequenced in a study of T cells in Graves' hyperthyroidism and ophthalmopathy. TCR beta CDR3 region amplification was performed from RNA transcripts. With the HTBI primer set, the TCR CDR3 went through a first round of RT-PCR. TCRdb reprocessed the multiplex PCR reads via MiXCR and lists one record per CDR3 protein. The sample has 550,000 to 850,000 distinct CDR3 sequences; 18% are singletons. The sequencing sample was made of blood. These receptors were obtained from a woman aged 45-65 years with Graves' hyperthyroidism that later progressed to Graves' ophthalmopathy.

This clonotype was detected many times. CDR3 bases: TGTGCCAGCATCGACAGGGGCAAAATGAACACTGAAGCTTTCTTT. Translated: CASIDRGKMNTEAFF. The chain recombines TRBV3-1 with TRBJ1-1; TRBD1 matches at 8 bases. The CDR3 runs 15 residues. Germline V gene lookup returns CDR1 LGHDT and CDR2 YNNKEL (reference sequence). V dropped 7 bases and J dropped 0; count of bases not matched to a gene: 7. Full variable domain (remainder filled in from reference TRBV3-1 and TRBJ1-1): DTAVSQTPKYLVTQMGNDKSIKCEQNLGHDTMYWYKQDSKKFLKIMFSYNNKELIINETVPNRFSPKSPDKAHLNLHINSLELGDSAVYFCASIDRGKMNTEAFFGQGTRLTVV.

The chain recombines TRBV6-1 with TRBJ2-1; D gene ambiguous. The CDR3 is 11 residues long. Germline CDR1 and CDR2: MNHNS and SASEGT. V was pared by 2 bases and J by 6 bases, with 2 bases between. CDR3 bases: TGTGCCAGCAGTGAATTCAATGAGCAGTTCTTC. Its protein product is CASSEFNEQFF.

Only a few counts were recorded for this clonotype. This rearrangement joins TRBV5-4 to TRBJ2-5; 13 bases map to TRBD2. V was pared by 5 bases and J by 2 bases, with 6 bases of the junction left unmatched. This CDR3 is 16 amino acids long. CDR1 and CDR2 (germline): SGHNT, YYREEE (reference sequence). The CDR3 DNA is TGTGCCAGCAGTACCGGGACTAGCGGGGAACAAGAGACCCAGTACTTC. Protein sequence: CASSTGTSGEQETQYF.

The genes are TRBV6-5 and TRBJ2-7; tentative D call: TRBD2 (7 bases). The CDR3 length is 15 residues. V lost 0 bases and J lost 4, with 13 bases in between. Germline V gene data show CDR1 as MNHEY and CDR2 as SVGAGI. In DNA, the CDR3 is TGTGCCAGCAGTTACTCGGTCGGGGGGCAGTACGAGCAGTACTTC. Protein product: CASSYSVGGQYEQYF.

The genes are TRBV10-1 and TRBJ2-1; 8 nucleotides match TRBD2. J lost 5 bases, V lost 7 bases, and 4 bases had no gene match. This CDR3 has 13 residues. Germline V gene sequence: CDR1 WNHNN, CDR2 SYGVQD (reference sequence). CDR3 nucleotide sequence: TGCGCCAGCAAGGCGGGGGGTGACAATGAGCAGTTCTTC. Protein product: CASKAGGDNEQFF.

This rearrangement joins TRBV6-5 to TRBJ1-1; maybe TRBD1 (6 bases). Germline V gives CDR1 MNHEY, CDR2 SVGAGI. The CDR3 spans 14 residues. V was cut by 2 bases and J by 1 base, with 8 bases left in between. Here the CDR3 reads CASSYEGENTEAFF. CDR3 nucleotides: TGTGCCAGCAGTTACGAGGGGGAGAACACTGAAGCTTTCTTT.

The CDR3 coding sequence is TGTGCCAGCAGCTTATTGGAGGTTGGCTACACCTTC. This translates into CASSLLEVGYTF. The chain uses TRBV7-9 and TRBJ1-2; no clear D gene. This CDR3 region has 12 residues. V lost 2 bases and J lost 7, with 8 bases in between. The germline gives CDR1 SEHNR, CDR2 FQNEAQ (reference sequence).

The chain is built from TRBV20-1 and TRBJ2-7, with D possibly TRBD1 on 6 matching bases. Trimming stripped 5 bases from V and 4 bases from J, with 12 bases between. Germline lookup yields CDR1 DFQATT and CDR2 SNEGSKA (reference sequence). The CDR3 covers 12 residues. The CDR3 reads CSARRQVYEQYF. CDR3 in DNA: TGCAGTGCTCGTCGACAGGTGTACGAGCAGTACTTC.

This clonotype was observed many times. The CDR3 DNA follows: TGTGCCAGCAGTTTAGTCGGGACCGCAGGTGCTTTCTTT. This encodes CASSLVGTAGAFF. The V and J genes are TRBV12-3 or TRBV12-4 and TRBJ1-1, with D tentatively TRBD1 (5 bases). The CDR3 is 13 residues long. Trimming took 1 base from V and 11 from J, leaving 14 bases between them.

CDR3 nucleotides: TGCGCCAGCAGCTTGGTAGTAGCGGGGGGTAATGAGCAGTTCTTC. Its translation is CASSLVVAGGNEQFF. This sequence joins TRBV5-1 and TRBJ2-1; TRBD2 matches 10 bases. This CDR3 comprises 15 residues. Germline assignment: CDR1 SGHRS and CDR2 YFSETQ. The V gene end was trimmed by 0 bases and the J gene end by 7 bases; junction bases not matched to a gene: 4.

This clonotype has a handful of counts. The CDR3 sequence: CASSLVMDSGANVLTF. CDR3 nucleotides: TGCGCCAGCAGCTTGGTGATGGACTCTGGGGCCAACGTCCTGACTTTC. The J gene is TRBJ2-6, the V gene TRBV5-1; D gene uncertain. Germline-derived CDR1 and CDR2 are SGHRS and YFSETQ. V lost 0 bases to trimming and J lost 0 bases, with 7 bases between them. CDR3 length equals 16 residues.

The chain links TRBV19 to TRBJ1-5; D call uncertain. Trimming removed 3 bases from V and 0 bases from J, with 9 bases in between. Germline lookup yields CDR1 LNHDA and CDR2 SQIVND (reference sequence). This CDR3 spans 15 amino acids. CDR3 amino acids: CASSMRDYSNQPQHF. The CDR3 DNA follows: TGTGCCAGTAGTATGCGAGATTATAGCAATCAGCCCCAGCATTTT.

This clonotype was found many times. For the CDR3, the DNA is TGCGCCAGCAGCTACGGAGATATGAACACTGAAGCTTTCTTT. Residues: CASSYGDMNTEAFF. This rearrangement joins TRBV5-1 to TRBJ1-1; D is uncertain. Germline V gene lookup returns CDR1 SGHRS and CDR2 YFSETQ. Trimming shortened V by 3 bases and J by 0 bases, and 9 bases separated the two germline ends. The CDR3 contains 14 residues.

This clonotype was counted many times. The chain employs TRBV6-1 and TRBJ1-5, with 8 bases fitting TRBD1. Trimming took 5 bases from V and 5 from J; bases not matched to a gene: 5. Germline-derived CDR1 and CDR2 are MNHNS and SASEGT. The CDR3 extends over 14 amino acids. CDR3 nucleotide sequence: TGTGCCAGCAGTTTGGACAGGGCGTATCAGCCCCAGCATTTT. It encodes CASSLDRAYQPQHF.

The chain uses TRBV5-1 and TRBJ1-2; D not certain. Germline V gives CDR1 SGHRS, CDR2 YFSETQ. The CDR3 is 14 residues long. Deletions cut 1 base from V and 5 bases from J, with 12 bases between. CDR3: CASSLNDNPYGYTF. The DNA for the CDR3 is TGCGCCAGCAGCTTGAACGACAACCCATATGGCTACACCTTC. Based on the CDR3 plus reference TRBV5-1 and TRBJ1-2, the full variable domain is KAGVTQTPRYLIKTRGQQVTLSCSPISGHRSVSWYQQTPGQGLQFLFEYFSETQRNKGNFPGRFSGRQFSNSRSEMNVSTLELGDSALYLCASSLNDNPYGYTFGSGTRLTVV.

This clonotype was recorded a few times. The chain employs TRBV9 and TRBJ1-6; 7 nucleotides agree with TRBD1. The CDR3 is 13 amino acids. The germline V gene has CDR1 SGDLS and CDR2 YYNGEE. The V gene end was trimmed by 4 bases and the J gene end by 11 bases; junction bases not matched to a gene: 6. This CDR3 reads CASSPSQGPPLHF. DNA for the CDR3: TGTGCCAGCAGCCCTTCACAGGGGCCACCCCTCCACTTT.

In this sample, this clonotype turned up a few times. The rearrangement links TRBV12-3 or TRBV12-4 to TRBJ1-1; maybe TRBD1 (5 bases). V shed 7 bases and J shed 0 bases, with 15 bases lying between them. CDR3 size: 15 residues. The CDR3 here is CASTPGGGMNTEAFF. The CDR3, as DNA: TGTGCCAGCACCCCCGGCGGGGGGATGAACACTGAAGCTTTCTTT.

In this sample, this clonotype turned up many times. The chain combines TRBV6-2 or TRBV6-3 with TRBJ1-1; D not resolved. The V end was cut by 7 bases, the J end by 4 bases, with 16 bases between. From germline, CDR1 is MNHEY and CDR2 SVGEGT. The CDR3 covers 14 residues. DNA of the CDR3: TGTGCCAGCATCTGGACGGGCGGAGGCACTGAAGCTTTCTTT. The encoded protein is CASIWTGGGTEAFF.

This clonotype was counted ten times or more. The CDR3 DNA reads as TGTGCCAGCAGTCTAAGCTTGGGGGTACTCGAGACCCAGTACTTC. Amino acid sequence: CASSLSLGVLETQYF. The genes are TRBV12-3 or TRBV12-4 and TRBJ2-5; the D gene could be TRBD1 or TRBD2 (5 bases each). Between the trimmed V and J ends, which lost 5 bases and 5 bases, there was a span of 18 bases. The CDR3 covers 15 residues.

This clonotype was observed a few times. The CDR3 DNA reads TGTGCCATCAGTCCACCCGGGCGGGGAGAGACCCAGTACTTC. Protein: CAISPPGRGETQYF. The J gene is TRBJ2-5, the V gene TRBV10-3, with D perhaps matching TRBD2 (6 bases). The germline CDR1 and CDR2 sequences are ENHRY and SYGVKD. V lost 5 bases, J lost 4 bases, and 14 bases lay in between. This CDR3 spans 14 amino acids.

This chain uses TRBV4-2 with TRBJ2-1; D possibly corresponds to TRBD2 (7 bases). This CDR3 is 15 amino acids long. CDR1 and CDR2 from the germline V gene are LGHNA and YNFKEQ. V was trimmed by 1 base and J by 7 bases, leaving 14 bases between them. In DNA, the CDR3 is TGTGCCAGCAGCCAAGGGTACGGGGGGCAGAATGAGCAGTTCTTC. Encoded protein: CASSQGYGGQNEQFF.

This clonotype was counted ten times or more. The chain has TRBV3-1 and TRBJ1-3; no reliable D call. The germline V and J ends were trimmed by 0 bases and 0 bases, with 3 bases remaining between them. The CDR3 totals 14 residues. The V gene's germline CDR1 is LGHDT and CDR2 YNNKEL (reference sequence). CDR3 DNA: TGTGCCAGCAGCCAAGAGAGCTCTGGAAACACCATATATTTT. Residues: CASSQESSGNTIYF.

A single count supports this clonotype. The CDR3 loop reads CSVEDPRGLYGYTF. Here the CDR3 DNA reads TGCAGCGTTGAAGATCCCAGGGGACTCTATGGCTACACCTTC. This chain links TRBV29-1 with TRBJ1-2; D may be TRBD1 (6 bases). Between the trimmed V and J ends, which lost 0 bases and 4 bases, there was a span of 12 bases. Germline CDR1 SQVTM, CDR2 ANQGSEA. The CDR3 has 14 residues. Combining the CDR3 with reference TRBV29-1 and TRBJ1-2 gives the whole variable domain SAVISQKPSRDICQRGTSLTIQCQVDSQVTMMFWYRQQPGQSLTLIATANQGSEATYESGFVIDKFPISRPNLTFSTLTVSNMSPEDSSIYLCSVEDPRGLYGYTFGSGTRLTVV.

This clonotype was found many times. The V call is TRBV6-6, the J call TRBJ2-3, with 10 bases that match TRBD1. Germline V lookup: CDR1 MNHNY, CDR2 SVGAGI (reference sequence). The CDR3 is made up of 18 amino acids. With 0 bases clipped from V and 5 bases from J, the junction kept 11 bases outside the gene matches. CDR3 protein: CASSYSIFGDRGLDTQYF. As DNA, the CDR3 is TGTGCCAGCAGTTACTCGATATTTGGGGACAGGGGTCTAGATACGCAGTATTTT.

V usage is TRBV6-1 and J usage is TRBJ1-2, with 7 nucleotides matching TRBD1. The CDR3 runs 15 residues. Per germline, CDR1 MNHNS and CDR2 SASEGT. V lost 6 bases, J lost 4 bases, and 11 bases stayed unmatched. In DNA, the CDR3 is TGTGCCAGCAGGAGACAGGGCGTGAACCTCTATGGCTACACCTTC. Encoded protein: CASRRQGVNLYGYTF.

This clonotype was observed at least ten times. The CDR3 loop reads CASSFSFGGTNTEAFF. For the CDR3, the DNA is TGCGCCAGCAGCTTTAGCTTTGGAGGGACGAACACTGAAGCTTTCTTT. The chain employs TRBV5-1 and TRBJ1-1; TRBD1 might be the D (5 bases). The CDR3 is made up of 16 amino acids. From germline, CDR1 is SGHRS and CDR2 YFSETQ. V lost 2 bases to trimming and J lost 1 base, with 15 bases between them.

This chain joins TRBV5-1 and TRBJ2-1; possible D gene TRBD2, 5 bases. V shed 2 bases and J shed 3 bases, with 9 bases lying between them. The CDR3 consists of 14 residues. From germline, CDR1 is SGHRS and CDR2 YFSETQ. CDR3 bases: TGCGCCAGCAGCTTTGCGAGCGGCTACAATGAGCAGTTCTTC. It specifies CASSFASGYNEQFF. Using reference TRBV5-1 and TRBJ2-1 for the parts outside the CDR3, the full variable domain is KAGVTQTPRYLIKTRGQQVTLSCSPISGHRSVSWYQQTPGQGLQFLFEYFSETQRNKGNFPGRFSGRQFSNSRSEMNVSTLELGDSALYLCASSFASGYNEQFFGPGTRLTVL.

This clonotype has at least ten counts. The V gene is TRBV2, the J gene TRBJ2-7; D not resolved. Germline assignment: CDR1 SNHLY and CDR2 FYNNEI. V was cut by 4 bases and J by 3 bases, with 7 bases left in between. This CDR3 is 12 amino acids long. The CDR3 is CASSVSFYEQYF. DNA of the CDR3: TGTGCCAGCAGTGTTAGCTTCTACGAGCAGTACTTC.

The rearrangement links TRBV27 to TRBJ1-6; D is possibly TRBD1 (5 bases). The CDR3 is made up of 15 amino acids. Germline CDR1 and CDR2: MNHEY and SMNVEV (reference sequence). Deletions cut 0 bases from V and 9 bases from J, with 12 bases between. The CDR3 nucleotides are TGTGCCAGCAGTTTATCGGGGACCCGGGGTTCACCCCTCCACTTT. Its protein is CASSLSGTRGSPLHF.

This clonotype was counted many times. CDR3 region: CASSLAGRGQYF. The CDR3 DNA reads TGTGCCAGCAGCTTAGCAGGCAGGGGGCAGTACTTC. The chain is built from TRBV11-2 and TRBJ2-7; D may be TRBD1 (6 bases). V shed 1 base and J shed 9 bases, with 10 bases lying between them. The length of the CDR3 is 12 residues. Germline loops: CDR1 SGHAT, CDR2 FQNNGV.

Of note for this clonotype: Possible read error: a much larger clone is one base away. The rearrangement joins TRBV24-1 to TRBJ1-5, with D possibly matching TRBD1 (5 bases). This CDR3 region has 15 residues. CDR1 KGHDR and CDR2 SFDVKD come from the germline V gene. The CDR3 DNA reads TGTGCCACCAGTGATACAGACAGAGGAAATCAGCCCCAGCGTTTT. Translating gives CATSDTDRGNQPQRF.